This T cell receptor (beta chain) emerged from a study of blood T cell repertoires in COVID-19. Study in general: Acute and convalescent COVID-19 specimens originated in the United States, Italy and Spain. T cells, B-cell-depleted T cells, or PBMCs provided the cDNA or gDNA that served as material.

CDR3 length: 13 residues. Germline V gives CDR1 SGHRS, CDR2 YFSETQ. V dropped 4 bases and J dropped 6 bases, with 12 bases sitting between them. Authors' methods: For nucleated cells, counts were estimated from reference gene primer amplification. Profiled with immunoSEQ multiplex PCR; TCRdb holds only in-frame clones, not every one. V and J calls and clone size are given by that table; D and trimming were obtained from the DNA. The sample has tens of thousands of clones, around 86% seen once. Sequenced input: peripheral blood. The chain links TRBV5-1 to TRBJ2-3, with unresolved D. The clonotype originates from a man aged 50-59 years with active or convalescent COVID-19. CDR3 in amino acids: CASSPLPGDTQYF. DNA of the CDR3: TGCGCCAGCAGCCCCCTCCCGGGTGATACGCAGTATTTT. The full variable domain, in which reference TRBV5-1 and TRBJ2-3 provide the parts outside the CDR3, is KAGVTQTPRYLIKTRGQQVTLSCSPISGHRSVSWYQQTPGQGLQFLFEYFSETQRNKGNFPGRFSGRQFSNSRSEMNVSTLELGDSALYLCASSPLPGDTQYFGPGTRLTVL.